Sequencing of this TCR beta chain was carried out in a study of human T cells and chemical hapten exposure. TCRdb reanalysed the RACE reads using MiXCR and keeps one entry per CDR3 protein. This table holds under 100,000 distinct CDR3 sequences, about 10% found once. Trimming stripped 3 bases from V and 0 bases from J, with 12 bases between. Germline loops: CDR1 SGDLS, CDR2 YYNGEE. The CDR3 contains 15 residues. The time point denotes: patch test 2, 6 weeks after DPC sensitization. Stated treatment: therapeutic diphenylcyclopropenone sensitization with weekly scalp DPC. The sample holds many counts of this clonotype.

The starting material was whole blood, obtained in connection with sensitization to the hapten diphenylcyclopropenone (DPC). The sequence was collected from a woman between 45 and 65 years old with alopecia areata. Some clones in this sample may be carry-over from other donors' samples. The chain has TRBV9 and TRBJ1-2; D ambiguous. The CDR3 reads CASSAREYANYGYTF. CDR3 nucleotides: TGTGCCAGCAGCGCCCGGGAGTACGCTAACTATGGCTACACCTTC.